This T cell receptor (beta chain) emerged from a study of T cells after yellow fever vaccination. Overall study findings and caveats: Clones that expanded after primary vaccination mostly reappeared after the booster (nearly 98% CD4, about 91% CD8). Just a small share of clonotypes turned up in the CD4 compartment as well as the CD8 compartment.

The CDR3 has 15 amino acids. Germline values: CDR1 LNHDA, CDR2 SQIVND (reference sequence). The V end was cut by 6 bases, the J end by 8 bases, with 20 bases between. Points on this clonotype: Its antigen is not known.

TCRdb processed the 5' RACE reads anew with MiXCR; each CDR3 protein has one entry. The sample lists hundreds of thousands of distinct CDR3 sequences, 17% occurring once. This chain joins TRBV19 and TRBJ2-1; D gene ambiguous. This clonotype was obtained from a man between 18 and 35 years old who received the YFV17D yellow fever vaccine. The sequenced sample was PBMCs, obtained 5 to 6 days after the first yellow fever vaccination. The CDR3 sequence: CASSLDARYGDEQFF. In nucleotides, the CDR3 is TGTGCCAGTAGCTTGGACGCCCGATATGGGGATGAGCAGTTCTTC.